This T cell receptor beta chain was retrieved from a study of beta chain features in type 1 diabetes. About the study: In age, gender and cell yields, patients were similar to healthy donors. All samples together contributed around 98,000,000 sorted cells for examination.

Study conclusions and caveats: Healthy donors had naive, central memory and Treg TCRB repertoires that appeared less similar than those seen among patients. For Type 1 diabetes patients, all four CD4+ subsets carried TCRB CDR3s that were moderately but significantly shorter.

V was pared by 4 bases and J by 5 bases, with 14 bases between. Germline CDR1 SGHNT, CDR2 YYREEE (reference sequence). This CDR3 contains 14 residues. Reverse transcribing all isolated RNA meant expressed TCRB transcripts were sequenced. The table came from immunoSEQ multiplex PCR; TCRdb's copy has only in-frame clones and leaves some out. The sample holds 600,000 to 750,000 clones; over 10% are singletons and the top ten take roughly 0.12%. This clone has more than one count but fewer than ten. Antigen: not known. The gene calls are TRBV5-4 and TRBJ2-3, with D maybe TRBD2 (5 bases). Material for sequencing was naive CD4+ T cells from blood. The TCR comes from a man younger than 45 with type 1 diabetes. CDR3 region: CASSTRTRGDTQYF. In DNA, the CDR3 is TGTGCCAGCAGCACCCGGACCCGGGGAGATACGCAGTATTTT.